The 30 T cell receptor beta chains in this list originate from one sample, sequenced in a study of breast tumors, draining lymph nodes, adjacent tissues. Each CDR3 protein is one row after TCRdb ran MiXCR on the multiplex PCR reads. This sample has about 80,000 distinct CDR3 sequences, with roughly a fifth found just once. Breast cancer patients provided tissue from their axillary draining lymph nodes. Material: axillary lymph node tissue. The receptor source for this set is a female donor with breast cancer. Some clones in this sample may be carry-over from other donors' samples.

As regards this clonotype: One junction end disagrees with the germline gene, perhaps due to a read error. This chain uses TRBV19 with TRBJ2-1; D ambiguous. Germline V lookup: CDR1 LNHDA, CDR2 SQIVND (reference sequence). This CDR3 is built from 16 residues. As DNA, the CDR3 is TGCGCCAGTAGTACGACGGAAGGGTACTCCTACAATGAGCAGCTCTTC. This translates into CASSTTEGYSYNEQLF.

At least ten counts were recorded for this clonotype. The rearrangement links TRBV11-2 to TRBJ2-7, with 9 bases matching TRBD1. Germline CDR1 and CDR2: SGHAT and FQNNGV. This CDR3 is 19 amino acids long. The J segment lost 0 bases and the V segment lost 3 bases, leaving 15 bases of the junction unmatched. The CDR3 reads CASSFHPLTSTGGSYEQYF. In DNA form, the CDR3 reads TGTGCCAGCAGCTTCCACCCTCTTACCTCGACAGGGGGCTCCTACGAGCAGTACTTC.

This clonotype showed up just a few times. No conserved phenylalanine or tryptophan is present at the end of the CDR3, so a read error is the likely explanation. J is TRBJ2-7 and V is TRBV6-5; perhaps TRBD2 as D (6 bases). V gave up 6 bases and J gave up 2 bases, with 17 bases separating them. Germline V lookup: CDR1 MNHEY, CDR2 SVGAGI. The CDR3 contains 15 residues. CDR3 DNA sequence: TGTGCCAGCAGACGGAGGGTGGCACCCACCTACGAGCAGTACTCC. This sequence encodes CASRRRVAPTYEQYS.

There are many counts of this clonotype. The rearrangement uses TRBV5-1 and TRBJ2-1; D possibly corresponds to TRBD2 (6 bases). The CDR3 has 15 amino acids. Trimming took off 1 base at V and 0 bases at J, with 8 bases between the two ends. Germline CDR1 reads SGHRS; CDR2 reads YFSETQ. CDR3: CASSLIADSYNEQFF. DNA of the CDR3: TGCGCCAGCAGCTTGATAGCGGACTCCTACAATGAGCAGTTCTTC.

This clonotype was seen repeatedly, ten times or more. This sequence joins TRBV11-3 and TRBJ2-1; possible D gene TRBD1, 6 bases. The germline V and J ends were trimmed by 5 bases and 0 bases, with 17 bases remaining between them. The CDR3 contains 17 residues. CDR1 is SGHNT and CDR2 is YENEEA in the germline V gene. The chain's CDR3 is CASSEPGHGYSYNEQFF. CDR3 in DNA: TGTGCCAGCAGCGAGCCGGGACACGGATACTCCTACAATGAGCAGTTCTTC.

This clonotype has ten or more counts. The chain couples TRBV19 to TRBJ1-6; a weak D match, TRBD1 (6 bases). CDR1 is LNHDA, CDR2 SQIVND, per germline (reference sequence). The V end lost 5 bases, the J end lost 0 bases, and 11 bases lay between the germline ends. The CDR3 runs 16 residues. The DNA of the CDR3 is TGTGCCAGTAGTGCCAGACAGGACTCCTATAATTCACCCCTCCACTTT. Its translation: CASSARQDSYNSPLHF.

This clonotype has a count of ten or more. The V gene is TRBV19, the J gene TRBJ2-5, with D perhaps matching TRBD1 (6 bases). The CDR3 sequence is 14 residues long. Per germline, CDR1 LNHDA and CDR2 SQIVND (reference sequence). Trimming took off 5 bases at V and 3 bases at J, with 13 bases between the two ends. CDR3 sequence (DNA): TGTGCCAGTAGTCGTGATGGACAGAAAGAGACCCAGTACTTC. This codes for CASSRDGQKETQYF.

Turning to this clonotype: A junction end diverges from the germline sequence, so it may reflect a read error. CDR3 sequence (DNA): TGTGTCAGCAGCTTCGTCGATGGCACAGATACGCAGTATTTT. This encodes CVSSFVDGTDTQYF. This chain connects TRBV5-4 to TRBJ2-3; unclear D gene. The CDR3 has 14 amino acids. Germline CDR1 and CDR2: SGHNT and YYREEE (reference sequence). The whole variable domain, filled in from reference TRBV5-4 and TRBJ2-3, reads ETGVTQSPTHLIKTRGQQVTLRCSSQSGHNTVSWYQQALGQGPQFIFQYYREEENGRGNFPPRFSGLQFPNYSSELNVNALELDDSALYLCVSSFVDGTDTQYFGPGTRLTVL.

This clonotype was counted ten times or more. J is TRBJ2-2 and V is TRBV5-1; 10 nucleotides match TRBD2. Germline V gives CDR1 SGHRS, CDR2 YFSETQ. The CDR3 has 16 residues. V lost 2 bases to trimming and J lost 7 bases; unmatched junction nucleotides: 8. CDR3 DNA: TGCGCCAGCAGCTTCACTAGCGGGAATTCTGGCGGGGAGCTGTTTTTT. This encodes CASSFTSGNSGGELFF.

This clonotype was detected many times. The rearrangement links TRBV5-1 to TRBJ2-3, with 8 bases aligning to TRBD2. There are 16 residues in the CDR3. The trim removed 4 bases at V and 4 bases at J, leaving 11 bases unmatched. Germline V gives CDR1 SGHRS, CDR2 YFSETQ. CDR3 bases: TGCGCCAGCAGCGGCGCGTCGCGGGGGGTCTCAGATACGCAGTATTTT. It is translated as CASSGASRGVSDTQYF.

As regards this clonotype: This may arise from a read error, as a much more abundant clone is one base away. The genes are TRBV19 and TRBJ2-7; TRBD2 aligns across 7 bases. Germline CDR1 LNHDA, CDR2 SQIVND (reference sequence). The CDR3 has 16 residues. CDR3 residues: CASSISRSGGSYERYF. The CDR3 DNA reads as TGTGCCAGTAGTATAAGCAGGTCCGGCGGGAGCTACGAGCGGTACTTC.

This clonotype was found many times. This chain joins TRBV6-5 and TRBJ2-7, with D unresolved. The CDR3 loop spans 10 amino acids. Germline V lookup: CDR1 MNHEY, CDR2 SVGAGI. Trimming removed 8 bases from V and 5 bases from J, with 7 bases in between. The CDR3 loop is CASGLHEQYF. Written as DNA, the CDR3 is TGTGCCAGCGGTTTACACGAGCAGTACTTC.

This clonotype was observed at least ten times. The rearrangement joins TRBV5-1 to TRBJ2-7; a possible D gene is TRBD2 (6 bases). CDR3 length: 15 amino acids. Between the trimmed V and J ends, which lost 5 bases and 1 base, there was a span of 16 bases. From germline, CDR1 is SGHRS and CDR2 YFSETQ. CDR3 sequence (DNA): TGCGCCAGCAGGGTCCCCGGCGGGGCTTCCTACGAGCAGTACTTC. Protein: CASRVPGGASYEQYF.

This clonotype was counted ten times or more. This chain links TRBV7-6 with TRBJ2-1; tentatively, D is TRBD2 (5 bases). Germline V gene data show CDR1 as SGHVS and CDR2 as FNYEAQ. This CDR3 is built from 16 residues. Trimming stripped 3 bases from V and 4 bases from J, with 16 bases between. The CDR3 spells CASSLLPSQIYNEQFF. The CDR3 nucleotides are TGTGCCAGCAGCTTGCTACCTAGCCAGATATACAATGAGCAGTTCTTC.

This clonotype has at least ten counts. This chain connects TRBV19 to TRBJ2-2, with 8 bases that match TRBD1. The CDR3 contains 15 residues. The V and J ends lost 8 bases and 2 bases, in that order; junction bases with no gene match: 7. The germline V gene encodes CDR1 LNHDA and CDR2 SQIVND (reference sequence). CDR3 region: CASRRTGTNTGELFF. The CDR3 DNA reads TGTGCCAGTCGACGGACAGGGACAAACACCGGGGAGCTGTTTTTT.

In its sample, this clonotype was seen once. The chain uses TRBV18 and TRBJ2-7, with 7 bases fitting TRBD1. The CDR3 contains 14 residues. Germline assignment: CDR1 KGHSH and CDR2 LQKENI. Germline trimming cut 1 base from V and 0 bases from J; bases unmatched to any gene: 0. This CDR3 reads CASSPRTGSYEQYF. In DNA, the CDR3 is TGTGCCAGCTCACCACGGACAGGCTCCTACGAGCAGTACTTC.

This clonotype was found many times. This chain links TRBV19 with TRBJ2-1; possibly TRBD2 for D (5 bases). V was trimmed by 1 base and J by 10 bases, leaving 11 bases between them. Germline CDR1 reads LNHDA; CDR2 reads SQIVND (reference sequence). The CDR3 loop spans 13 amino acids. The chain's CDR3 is CASSIGSSGEQFF. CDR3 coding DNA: TGTGCCAGTAGTATAGGTTCGAGCGGCGAGCAGTTCTTC.

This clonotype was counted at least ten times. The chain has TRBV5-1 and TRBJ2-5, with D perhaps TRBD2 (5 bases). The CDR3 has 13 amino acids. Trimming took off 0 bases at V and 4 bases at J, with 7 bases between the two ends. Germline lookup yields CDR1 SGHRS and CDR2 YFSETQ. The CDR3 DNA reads TGCGCCAGCAGCTTGGCCGAGGGAGAGACCCAGTACTTC. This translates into CASSLAEGETQYF. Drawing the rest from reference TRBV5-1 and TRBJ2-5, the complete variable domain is KAGVTQTPRYLIKTRGQQVTLSCSPISGHRSVSWYQQTPGQGLQFLFEYFSETQRNKGNFPGRFSGRQFSNSRSEMNVSTLELGDSALYLCASSLAEGETQYFGPGTRLLVL.

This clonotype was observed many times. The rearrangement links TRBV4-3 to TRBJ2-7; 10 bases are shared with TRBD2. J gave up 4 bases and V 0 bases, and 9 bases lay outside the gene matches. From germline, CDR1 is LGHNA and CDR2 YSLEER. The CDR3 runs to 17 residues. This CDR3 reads CASSQDRTSGTPYEQYF. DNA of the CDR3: TGCGCCAGCAGCCAAGATCGAACTAGCGGGACCCCGTACGAGCAGTACTTC.

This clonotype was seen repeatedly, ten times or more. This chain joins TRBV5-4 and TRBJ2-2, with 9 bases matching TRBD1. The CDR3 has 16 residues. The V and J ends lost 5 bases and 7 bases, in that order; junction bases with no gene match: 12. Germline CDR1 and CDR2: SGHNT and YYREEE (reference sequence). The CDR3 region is CASRDIRDRADGELFF. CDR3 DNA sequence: TGTGCCAGCAGGGACATCCGGGACAGGGCTGACGGGGAGCTGTTTTTT.

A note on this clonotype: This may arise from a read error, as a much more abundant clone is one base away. CDR3 residues: CASSLVPGLAGGEQFF. The CDR3 coding sequence is TGTGCCAGCAGCTTGGTACCAGGACTAGCGGGAGGTGAGCAGTTCTTC. The chain recombines TRBV5-4 with TRBJ2-1; 14 nucleotides match TRBD2. The CDR3 has 16 amino acids. The germline CDR1 and CDR2 sequences are SGHNT and YYREEE (reference sequence). The V segment lost 0 bases and the J segment 9 bases; nucleotides outside the gene matches: 5.

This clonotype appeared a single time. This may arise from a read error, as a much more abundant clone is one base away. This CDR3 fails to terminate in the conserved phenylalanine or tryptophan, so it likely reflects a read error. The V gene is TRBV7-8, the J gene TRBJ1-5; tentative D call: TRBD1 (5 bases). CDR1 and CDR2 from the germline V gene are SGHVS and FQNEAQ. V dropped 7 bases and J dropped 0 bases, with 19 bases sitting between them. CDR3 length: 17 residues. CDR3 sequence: CASTLGAATASNQPQHS. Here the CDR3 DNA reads TGTGCCAGCACCCTAGGGGCGGCTACCGCTAGCAATCAGCCCCAGCATTCT.

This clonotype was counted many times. The CDR3: CASSLRTTGEQYF. The DNA for the CDR3 is TGTGCCAGCAGCCTAAGGACCACGGGCGAGCAGTACTTC. V is TRBV5-5 and J is TRBJ2-7; D is undetermined. Germline V gene data show CDR1 as SGHKS and CDR2 as YYEKEE (reference sequence). The CDR3 is 13 residues long. Deletions cut 4 bases from V and 6 bases from J, with 14 bases between.

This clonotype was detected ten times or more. The CDR3 DNA reads TGCAGTGCTACTACCGGGACTAGCAACTCAGATACGCAGTATTTT. This sequence encodes CSATTGTSNSDTQYF. The chain employs TRBV20-1 and TRBJ2-3; 9 nucleotides align to TRBD2. CDR1 DFQATT and CDR2 SNEGSKA come from the germline V gene (reference sequence). The CDR3 spans 15 residues. V gave up 4 bases and J gave up 4 bases; unmatched junction bases: 9.

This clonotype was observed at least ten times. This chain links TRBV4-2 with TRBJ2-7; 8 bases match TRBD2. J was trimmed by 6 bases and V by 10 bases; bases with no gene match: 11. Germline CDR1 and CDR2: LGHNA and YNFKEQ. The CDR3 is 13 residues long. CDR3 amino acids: CATSGRGLREQYF. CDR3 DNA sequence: TGTGCCACGAGCGGGAGAGGGTTGCGCGAGCAGTACTTC.

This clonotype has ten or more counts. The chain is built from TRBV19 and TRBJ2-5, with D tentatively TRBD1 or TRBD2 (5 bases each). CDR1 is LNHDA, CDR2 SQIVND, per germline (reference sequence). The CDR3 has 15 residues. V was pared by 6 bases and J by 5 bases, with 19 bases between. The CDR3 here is CASSPGPANWETQYF. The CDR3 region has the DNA TGTGCCAGTAGCCCGGGGCCGGCTAACTGGGAGACCCAGTACTTC. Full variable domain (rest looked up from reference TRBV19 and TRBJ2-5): DGGITQSPKYLFRKEGQNVTLSCEQNLNHDAMYWYRQDPGQGLRLIYYSQIVNDFQKGDIAEGYSVSREKKESFPLTVTSAQKNPTAFYLCASSPGPANWETQYFGPGTRLLVL.

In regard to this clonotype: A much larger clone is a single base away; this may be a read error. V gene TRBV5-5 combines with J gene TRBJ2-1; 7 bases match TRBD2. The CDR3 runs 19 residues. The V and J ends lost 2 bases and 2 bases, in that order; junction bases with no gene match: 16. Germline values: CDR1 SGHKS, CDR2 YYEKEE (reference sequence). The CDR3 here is CASSFSTGASGLAYNEQFF. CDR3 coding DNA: TGTGCCAGCAGCTTTTCCACCGGGGCTAGCGGATTAGCCTACAATGAGCAGTTCTTC.

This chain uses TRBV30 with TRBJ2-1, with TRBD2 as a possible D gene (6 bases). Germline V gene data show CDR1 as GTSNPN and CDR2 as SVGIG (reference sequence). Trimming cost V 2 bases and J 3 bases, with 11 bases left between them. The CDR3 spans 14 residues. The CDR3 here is CAWSTGGGYNEQFF. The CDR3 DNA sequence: TGTGCCTGGAGTACCGGGGGAGGCTACAATGAGCAGTTCTTC. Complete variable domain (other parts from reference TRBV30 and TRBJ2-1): SQTIHQWPATLVQPVGSPLSLECTVEGTSNPNLYWYRQAAGRGLQLLFYSVGIGQISSEVPQNLSASRPQDRQFILSSKKLLLSDSGFYLCAWSTGGGYNEQFFGPGTRLTVL.

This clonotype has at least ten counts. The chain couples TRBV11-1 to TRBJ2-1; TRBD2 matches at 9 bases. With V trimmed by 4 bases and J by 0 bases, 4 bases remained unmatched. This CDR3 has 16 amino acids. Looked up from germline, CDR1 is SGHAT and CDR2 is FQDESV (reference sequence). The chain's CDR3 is CASSSRLAVSYNEQFF. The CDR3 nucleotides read TGTGCCAGCAGCTCCCGACTAGCGGTCTCCTACAATGAGCAGTTCTTC.

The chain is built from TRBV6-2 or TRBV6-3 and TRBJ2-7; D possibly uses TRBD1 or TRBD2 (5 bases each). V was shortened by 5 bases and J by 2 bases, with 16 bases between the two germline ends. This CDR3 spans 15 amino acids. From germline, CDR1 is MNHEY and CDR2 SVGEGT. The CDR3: CASSPPGAPPYEQYF. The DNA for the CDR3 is TGTGCCAGCAGTCCTCCCGGGGCCCCTCCCTACGAGCAGTACTTC.